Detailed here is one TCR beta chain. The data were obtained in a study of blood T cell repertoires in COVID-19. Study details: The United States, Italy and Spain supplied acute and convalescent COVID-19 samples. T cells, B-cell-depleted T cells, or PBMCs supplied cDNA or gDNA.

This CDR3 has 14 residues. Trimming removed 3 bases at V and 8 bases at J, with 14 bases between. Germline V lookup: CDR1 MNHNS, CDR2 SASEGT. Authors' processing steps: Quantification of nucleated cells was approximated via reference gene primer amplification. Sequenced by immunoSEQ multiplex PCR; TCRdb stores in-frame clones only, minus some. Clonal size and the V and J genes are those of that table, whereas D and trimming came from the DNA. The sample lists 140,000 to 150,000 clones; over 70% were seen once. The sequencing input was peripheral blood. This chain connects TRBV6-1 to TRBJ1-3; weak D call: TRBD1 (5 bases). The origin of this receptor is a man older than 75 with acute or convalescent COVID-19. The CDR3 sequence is CASSDWGVPDTIYF. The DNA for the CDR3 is TGTGCCAGCAGTGATTGGGGGGTCCCGGACACCATATATTTT.